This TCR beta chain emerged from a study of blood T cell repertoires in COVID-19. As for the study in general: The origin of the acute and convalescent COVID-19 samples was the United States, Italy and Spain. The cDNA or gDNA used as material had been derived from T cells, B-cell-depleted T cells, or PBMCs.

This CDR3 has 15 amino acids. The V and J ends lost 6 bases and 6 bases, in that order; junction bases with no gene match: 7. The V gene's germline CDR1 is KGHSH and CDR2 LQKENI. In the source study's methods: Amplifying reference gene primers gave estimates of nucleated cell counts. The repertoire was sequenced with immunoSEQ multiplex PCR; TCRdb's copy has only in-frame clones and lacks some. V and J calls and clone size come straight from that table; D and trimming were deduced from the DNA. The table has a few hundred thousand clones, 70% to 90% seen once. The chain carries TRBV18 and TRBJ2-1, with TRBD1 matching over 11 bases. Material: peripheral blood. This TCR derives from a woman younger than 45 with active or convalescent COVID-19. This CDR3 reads CASSPDRGLSNEQFF. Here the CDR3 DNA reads TGTGCCAGCTCCCCGGACAGGGGGCTGAGCAATGAGCAGTTCTTC.